This TCR beta chain derives from a study of cytomegalovirus exposure and HLA in healthy donors. Study observations and caveats: Later on, a genetic analysis was performed. It linked a missense variant in DCLRE1C with V- and J-gene trimming of TCR beta.

On this clone: Its antigen remains unidentified.

In the PCR, 60 Vbeta and 13 Jbeta primers were used. Only in-frame clones appear in the TCRdb table, and some are missing; sequencing was by immunoSEQ multiplex PCR. The sample contains more than 150,000 clones, approximately 82% of which appear only once. Germline CDR1 SGHVS, CDR2 FNYEAQ. Trimming at V came to 5 bases and at J to 0 bases, leaving 1 base not matched to a gene. This CDR3 spans 15 amino acids. The origin of this receptor is a woman in her thirties in good health and CMV-seronegative. The V and J genes are TRBV7-6 and TRBJ2-3; 11 bases are shared with TRBD2. Sequencing was carried out using PBMCs. DNA for the CDR3: TGTGCCAGCAGCGCTAGCGGGGGGAGCACAGATACGCAGTATTTT. This codes for CASSASGGSTDTQYF. Variable domain in full (rest from reference TRBV7-6 and TRBJ2-3): GAGVSQSPRYKVTKRGQDVALRCDPISGHVSLYWYRQALGQGPEFLTYFNYEAQQDKSGLPNDRFSAERPEGSISTLTIQRTEQRDSAMYRCASSASGGSTDTQYFGPGTRLTVL.